A single sample is the source of the 26 T cell receptor beta chains below, sequenced in a study of blood T cell repertoires in COVID-19. Some clones are missing from TCRdb's copy, which holds only in-frame ones; the method was immunoSEQ multiplex PCR. The data hold about 150,000 clones, with roughly 86% observed a single time. The sample taken for sequencing was peripheral blood. Every receptor here comes from a woman aged 80 or over with COVID-19, enrolled during active disease.

This clone was seen only a few times. CDR3 DNA: TGCAGCGTAGCCCACTCGAACACTGAAGCTTTCTTT. As protein: CSVAHSNTEAFF. The chain has TRBV29-1 and TRBJ1-1; D ambiguous. This CDR3 contains 12 residues. V was shortened by 6 bases and J by 1 base, with 9 bases between the two germline ends. The germline CDR1 and CDR2 sequences are SQVTM and ANQGSEA.

The chain joins TRBV2 to TRBJ2-1, with D possibly being TRBD2 (5 bases). The germline gives CDR1 SNHLY, CDR2 FYNNEI. The CDR3 is made up of 13 amino acids. Trimming cost V 7 bases and J 4 bases, with 11 bases left between them. In DNA form, the CDR3 reads TGTGCCAGCACCCCCGGGGATTACAATGAGCAGTTCTTC. This translates into CASTPGDYNEQFF.

This clone was detected only a few times. This rearrangement joins TRBV19 to TRBJ2-6; 10 nucleotides align to TRBD1. The V gene's germline CDR1 is LNHDA and CDR2 SQIVND (reference sequence). V trimming: 5 bases; J trimming: 2 bases; junction bases outside the gene matches: 12. The CDR3 contains 19 residues. The CDR3 loop is CASSLLTGGATAGANVLTF. The CDR3 DNA sequence: TGTGCCAGTAGTCTTCTGACAGGGGGCGCTACAGCTGGGGCCAACGTCCTGACTTTC.

The chain employs TRBV1 and TRBJ2-7; TRBD2 was called by the table and not checked on the DNA. TRBV1 is classified as a pseudogene. CDR3 length: 18 amino acids. CDR3 DNA: TGCACCAGCAGCCAAGATCGAGGAGGCCTGGGTTATTTCTACGAGCAGTACTTC. Protein: CTSSQDRGGLGYFYEQYF.

This chain links TRBV19 with TRBJ2-7; D may be TRBD1 (5 bases). This CDR3 has 15 amino acids. CDR1 is LNHDA, CDR2 SQIVND, per germline (reference sequence). Trimming pared 0 bases from V and 3 bases from J, leaving 12 bases between. Written as DNA, the CDR3 is TGTGCCAGTAGTATAGATAAGGGGTTGCTCTACGAGCAGTACTTC. Translating gives CASSIDKGLLYEQYF.

V usage is TRBV15 and J usage is TRBJ2-5; TRBD1 matches at 11 bases. There are 16 residues in the CDR3. With V trimmed by 3 bases and J by 5 bases, 8 bases remained unmatched. Per the germline V gene, CDR1 is LNHNV and CDR2 is YYDKDF (reference sequence). In DNA form, the CDR3 reads TGTGCCACCAGCAGCGGACAGGGGGCACTTGGGGAGACCCAGTACTTC. It translates to CATSSGQGALGETQYF.

This chain's CDR3 is CASSSGQVDEKLFF. The CDR3 nucleotides read TGTGCCAGCAGCTCGGGACAGGTGGATGAAAAACTGTTTTTT. The chain combines TRBV5-6 with TRBJ1-4; 8 bases fit TRBD1. V lost 3 bases and J lost 6; bases outside the gene matches: 4. CDR1 and CDR2 from the germline V gene are SGHDT and YYEEEE. The CDR3 runs 14 residues. Looking up the rest from reference TRBV5-6 and TRBJ1-4 gives the full variable domain: DAGVTQSPTHLIKTRGQQVTLRCSPKSGHDTVSWYQQALGQGPQFIFQYYEEEERQRGNFPDRFSGHQFPNYSSELNVNALLLGDSALYLCASSSGQVDEKLFFGSGTQLSVL.

This clone appeared a few times. J is TRBJ1-5 and V is TRBV6-5; 7 bases fit TRBD1. The CDR3 has 16 residues. Germline V gives CDR1 MNHEY, CDR2 SVGAGI. Unmatched junction bases numbered 13, after V lost 4 bases and J lost 7 bases. The DNA of the CDR3 is TGTGCCAGCAGTTCCCCCTCCGACAGGGAACCCCAGCCCCAGCATTTT. Protein product: CASSSPSDREPQPQHF.

This chain connects TRBV24-1 to TRBJ2-3; 8 nucleotides align to TRBD2. This CDR3 contains 15 residues. Germline assignment: CDR1 KGHDR and CDR2 SFDVKD. V was pared by 7 bases and J by 3 bases, with 8 bases of the junction left unmatched. The CDR3 here is CATRLGAGETDTQYF. DNA of the CDR3: TGTGCCACCAGGTTGGGAGCGGGAGAAACAGATACGCAGTATTTT.

This chain uses TRBV27 with TRBJ2-6, with D possibly being TRBD1 (6 bases). The V and J ends lost 3 bases and 0 bases respectively, with 12 bases between them. This CDR3 is 17 amino acids long. Germline CDR1 reads MNHEY; CDR2 reads SMNVEV (reference sequence). CDR3 residues: CASSFDRRSSGANVLTF. For the CDR3, the DNA is TGTGCCAGCAGTTTCGACAGGCGCAGCTCTGGGGCCAACGTCCTGACTTTC. The full variable domain, with the rest looked up from reference TRBV27 and TRBJ2-6, is EAQVTQNPRYLITVTGKKLTVTCSQNMNHEYMSWYRQDPGLGLRQIYYSMNVEVTDKGDVPEGYKVSRKEKRNFPLILESPSPNQTSLYFCASSFDRRSSGANVLTFGAGSRLTVL.

This chain connects TRBV23-1 to TRBJ1-6; possible D gene TRBD1, 5 bases. TRBV23-1 is flagged as an ORF with uncertain function. There are 19 residues in the CDR3. Trimming left V 0 bases short and J 2 bases short, with 17 bases between. This chain's CDR3 is CASSQSWGIAGAYNSPLHF. The CDR3 DNA is TGCGCCAGCAGTCAATCGTGGGGGATAGCGGGGGCCTATAATTCACCCCTCCACTTT.

The chain joins TRBV7-3 to TRBJ2-7; TRBD2 might be the D (5 bases). The germline V gene has CDR1 SGHTA and CDR2 FQGTGA. Trimming left V 5 bases short and J 2 bases short, with 13 bases between. The CDR3 totals 14 residues. In nucleotides, the CDR3 is TGTGCCAGCAGCCCCTTCGGGGAGACCTACGAGCAGTACTTC. This codes for CASSPFGETYEQYF.

There are a few counts of this clone. The chain carries TRBV30 and TRBJ1-3; D not certain. CDR3 length: 12 amino acids. Looked up from germline, CDR1 is GTSNPN and CDR2 is SVGIG (reference sequence). Trimming pared 5 bases from V and 0 bases from J, leaving 5 bases between. In DNA form, the CDR3 reads TGTGCCTGGTCGAGCTCTGGAAACACCATATATTTT. Protein sequence: CAWSSSGNTIYF.

V and J are TRBV7-9 and TRBJ1-1, with D possibly TRBD1 on 6 matching bases. CDR3 length equals 15 residues. V shed 0 bases and J shed 1 base, with 9 bases lying between them. Germline CDR1 and CDR2: SEHNR and FQNEAQ (reference sequence). CDR3 residues: CASSLAGAGNTEAFF. CDR3 nucleotides: TGTGCCAGCAGCTTAGCGGGGGCAGGGAACACTGAAGCTTTCTTT.

The rearrangement uses TRBV2 and TRBJ1-2, with TRBD1 identical over 10 bases. The CDR3 extends over 14 amino acids. V was pared by 5 bases and J by 6 bases, with 6 bases of the junction left unmatched. Germline V gene data show CDR1 as SNHLY and CDR2 as FYNNEI. As DNA, the CDR3 is TGTGCCAGCAGTCGGGACAGGGGAGTGGATGGCTACACCTTC. Its translation is CASSRDRGVDGYTF.

V and J are TRBV10-3 and TRBJ1-1, with 8 bases lining up with TRBD1. The CDR3 extends over 14 amino acids. The germline V gene encodes CDR1 ENHRY and CDR2 SYGVKD. V lost 6 bases to trimming and J lost 7 bases; unmatched junction nucleotides: 10. The CDR3 DNA is TGTGCCATCAGCCCTGACAGGGGAATTGGTGAAGCTTTCTTT. Translation gives CAISPDRGIGEAFF.

The chain joins TRBV7-2 to TRBJ2-3; 9 bases agree with TRBD2. Per the germline V gene, CDR1 is SGHTA and CDR2 is FQGNSA. Trimming at V came to 5 bases and at J to 0 bases, leaving 12 bases not matched to a gene. CDR3 length: 18 residues. This chain's CDR3 is CASSPRGGTSWSTDTQYF. The CDR3 DNA is TGTGCCAGCAGCCCACGGGGGGGGACTAGCTGGAGCACAGATACGCAGTATTTT.

This clone was picked up a small number of times. This chain uses TRBV5-1 with TRBJ2-5, with a possible D match to TRBD1 (6 bases). The CDR3 runs to 13 residues. The V end was cut by 6 bases, the J end by 4 bases, with 13 bases between. Germline V CDR1 and CDR2: SGHRS, YFSETQ. CDR3 amino acids: CASNLQGGETQYF. CDR3 bases: TGCGCCAGCAACTTACAGGGCGGAGAGACCCAGTACTTC.

The chain uses TRBV7-3 and TRBJ2-7, with 7 positions matching TRBD1. CDR3 length: 13 amino acids. The germline V gene has CDR1 SGHTA and CDR2 FQGTGA. The V and J ends lost 4 bases and 5 bases, in that order; junction bases with no gene match: 5. CDR3 DNA sequence: TGTGCCAGCAGCTCACACAGGGGTCACGAGCAGTACTTC. Its translation is CASSSHRGHEQYF.

This chain connects TRBV27 to TRBJ1-2; D might be TRBD1 (6 bases). The CDR3 length is 16 residues. Germline V gene lookup returns CDR1 MNHEY and CDR2 SMNVEV (reference sequence). Trimming pared 2 bases from V and 6 bases from J, leaving 19 bases between. The CDR3 is CASSLRGTYLGDGYTF. CDR3 DNA sequence: TGTGCCAGCAGTTTAAGAGGGACATACTTGGGGGATGGCTACACCTTC.

This chain links TRBV4-1 with TRBJ2-7; possibly TRBD2 for D (6 bases). The V end lost 1 base, the J end lost 2 bases, and 12 bases lay between the germline ends. The CDR3 has 15 residues. CDR1 MGHRA and CDR2 YSYEKL come from the germline V gene. CDR3 nucleotide sequence: TGCGCCAGCAGCCAAGTGGGGACTGTAACCTACGAGCAGTACTTC. Its translation is CASSQVGTVTYEQYF.

V is TRBV25-1 and J is TRBJ2-3, with a possible D match to TRBD2 (6 bases). V gave up 8 bases and J gave up 0 bases, with 12 bases separating them. Germline V gene data show CDR1 as MGHDK and CDR2 as SYGVNS. CDR3 length: 14 residues. CDR3 residues: CASQVGGSTDTQYF. The CDR3 DNA is TGTGCCAGCCAAGTGGGGGGAAGCACAGATACGCAGTATTTT. Full variable domain (missing parts from reference TRBV25-1 and TRBJ2-3): EADIYQTPRYLVIGTGKKITLECSQTMGHDKMYWYQQDPGMELHLIHYSYGVNSTEKGDLSSESTVSRIRTEHFPLTLESARPSHTSQYLCASQVGGSTDTQYFGPGTRLTVL.

The chain joins TRBV6-2 or TRBV6-3 to TRBJ1-2, with no clear D. V lost 1 base and J lost 8, with 14 bases in between. This CDR3 region has 14 residues. CDR1 is MNHEY, CDR2 SVGEGT, per germline. The CDR3 spells CASSYFVTARGYTF. The DNA for the CDR3 is TGTGCCAGCAGTTACTTTGTCACCGCGAGGGGCTACACCTTC.

The chain has TRBV28 and TRBJ1-6; D is possibly TRBD1 (5 bases). Germline CDR1 reads MDHEN; CDR2 reads SYDVKM. Trimming stripped 5 bases from V and 8 bases from J, with 10 bases between. CDR3 length equals 13 residues. The CDR3 loop reads CASSTRVDSPLHF. For the CDR3, the DNA is TGTGCCAGCAGTACCAGGGTTGATTCACCCCTCCACTTT.

The chain carries TRBV29-1 and TRBJ2-7; 11 bases match TRBD2. With V trimmed by 5 bases and J by 4 bases, 7 bases remained unmatched. The germline gives CDR1 SQVTM, CDR2 ANQGSEA. This CDR3 is 14 amino acids long. The CDR3 protein is CSVRTSGRTYEQYF. CDR3 bases: TGCAGCGTTCGTACTAGCGGGAGAACTTACGAGCAGTACTTC.

The gene calls are TRBV5-1 and TRBJ2-3, with TRBD1 matching over 8 bases. J gave up 2 bases and V 2 bases, and 4 bases lay outside the gene matches. Germline V gives CDR1 SGHRS, CDR2 YFSETQ. The CDR3 totals 15 residues. CDR3 amino acids: CASSFQGAHTDTQYF. CDR3 sequence (DNA): TGCGCCAGCAGCTTTCAGGGGGCTCACACAGATACGCAGTATTTT.